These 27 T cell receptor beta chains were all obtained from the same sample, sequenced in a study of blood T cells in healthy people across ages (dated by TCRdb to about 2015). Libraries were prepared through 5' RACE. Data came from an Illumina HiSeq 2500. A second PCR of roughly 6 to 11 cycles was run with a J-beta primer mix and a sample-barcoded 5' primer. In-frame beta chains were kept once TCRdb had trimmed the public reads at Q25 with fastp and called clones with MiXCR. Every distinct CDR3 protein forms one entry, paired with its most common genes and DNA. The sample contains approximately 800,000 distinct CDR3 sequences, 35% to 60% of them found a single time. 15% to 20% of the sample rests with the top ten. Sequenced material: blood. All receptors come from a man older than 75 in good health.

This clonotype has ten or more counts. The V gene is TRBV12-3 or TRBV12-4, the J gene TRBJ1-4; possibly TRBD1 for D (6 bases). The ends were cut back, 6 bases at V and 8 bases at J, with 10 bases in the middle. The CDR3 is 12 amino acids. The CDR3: CASSPGTEKLFF. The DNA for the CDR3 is TGTGCCAGCAGCCCTGGGACAGAAAAACTGTTTTTT.

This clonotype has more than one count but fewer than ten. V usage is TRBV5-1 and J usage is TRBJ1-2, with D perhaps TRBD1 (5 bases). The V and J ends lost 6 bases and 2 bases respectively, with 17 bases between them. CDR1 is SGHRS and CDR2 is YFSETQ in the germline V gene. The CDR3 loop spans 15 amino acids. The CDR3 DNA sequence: TGCGCCAGCACTTTAGTCTCCGGGGGGAACTATGGCTACACCTTC. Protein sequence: CASTLVSGGNYGYTF.

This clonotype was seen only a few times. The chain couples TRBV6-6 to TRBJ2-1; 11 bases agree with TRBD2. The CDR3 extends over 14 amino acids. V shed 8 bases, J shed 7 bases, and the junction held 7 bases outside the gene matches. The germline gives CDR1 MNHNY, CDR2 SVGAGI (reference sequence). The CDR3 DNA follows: TGTGCCAGCCTGGGACTAGCGGACGAGAATGAGCAGTTCTTC. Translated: CASLGLADENEQFF.

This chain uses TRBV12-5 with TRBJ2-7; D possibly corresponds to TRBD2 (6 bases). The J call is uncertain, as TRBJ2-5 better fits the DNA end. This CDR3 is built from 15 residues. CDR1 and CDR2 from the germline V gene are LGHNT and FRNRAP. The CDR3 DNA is TGTGCTAGTGGTCCCGGCCGGGACTCGGGCGAGACCCAGTACTTC. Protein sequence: CASGPGRDSGETQYF.

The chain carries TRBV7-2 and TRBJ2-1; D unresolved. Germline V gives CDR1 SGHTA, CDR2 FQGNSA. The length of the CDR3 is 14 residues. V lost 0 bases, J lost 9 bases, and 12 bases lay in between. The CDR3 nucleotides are TGTGCCAGCAGCTTAGCGAGTTCGGGCAGTGAGCAGTTCTTC. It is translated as CASSLASSGSEQFF.

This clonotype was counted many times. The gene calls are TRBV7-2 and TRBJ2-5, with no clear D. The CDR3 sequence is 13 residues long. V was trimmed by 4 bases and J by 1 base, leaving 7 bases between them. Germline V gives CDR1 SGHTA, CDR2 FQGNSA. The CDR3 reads CASSWPSQETQYF. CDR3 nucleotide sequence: TGTGCCAGCAGCTGGCCCTCCCAAGAGACCCAGTACTTC.

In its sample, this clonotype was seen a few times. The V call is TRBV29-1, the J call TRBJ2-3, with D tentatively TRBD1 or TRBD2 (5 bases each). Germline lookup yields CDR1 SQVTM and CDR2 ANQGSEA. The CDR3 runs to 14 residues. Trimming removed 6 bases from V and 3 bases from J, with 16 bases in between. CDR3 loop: CSVDGAGLTDTQYF. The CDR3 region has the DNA TGCAGCGTCGACGGGGCAGGTTTGACAGATACGCAGTATTTT.

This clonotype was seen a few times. The CDR3 DNA sequence: TGCGCCAGCAGCTTGGGGGCTAGCGGGAGCTCCTACGAGCAGTACTTC. It specifies CASSLGASGSSYEQYF. The genes are TRBV5-1 and TRBJ2-7, with 10 positions matching TRBD2. From germline, CDR1 is SGHRS and CDR2 YFSETQ. The CDR3 spans 16 residues. V trimming: 0 bases; J trimming: 0 bases; junction bases outside the gene matches: 3.

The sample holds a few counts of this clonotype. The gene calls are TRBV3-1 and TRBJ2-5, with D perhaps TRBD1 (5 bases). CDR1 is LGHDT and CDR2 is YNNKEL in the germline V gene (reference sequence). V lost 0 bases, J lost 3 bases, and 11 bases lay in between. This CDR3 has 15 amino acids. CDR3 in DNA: TGTGCCAGCAGCCAAGATCGAGAGACAGAAGAGACCCAGTACTTC. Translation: CASSQDRETEETQYF.

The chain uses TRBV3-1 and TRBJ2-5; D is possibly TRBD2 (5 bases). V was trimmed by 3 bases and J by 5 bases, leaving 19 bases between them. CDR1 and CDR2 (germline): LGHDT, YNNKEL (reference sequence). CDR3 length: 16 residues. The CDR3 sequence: CASSHDPGSDTETQYF. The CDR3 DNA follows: TGTGCCAGCAGCCATGATCCGGGATCCGACACGGAGACCCAGTACTTC.

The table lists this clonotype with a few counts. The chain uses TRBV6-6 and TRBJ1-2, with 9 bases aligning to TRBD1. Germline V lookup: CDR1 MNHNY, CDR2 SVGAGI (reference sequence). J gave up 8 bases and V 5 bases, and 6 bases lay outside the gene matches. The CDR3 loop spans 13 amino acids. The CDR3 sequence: CASSPGQGNGYTF. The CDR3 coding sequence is TGTGCCAGCAGTCCCGGACAGGGGAACGGCTACACCTTC.

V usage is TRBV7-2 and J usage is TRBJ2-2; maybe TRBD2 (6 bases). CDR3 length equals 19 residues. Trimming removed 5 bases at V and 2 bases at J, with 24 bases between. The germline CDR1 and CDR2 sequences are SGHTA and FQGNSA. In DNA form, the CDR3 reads TGTGCCAGCAGCCCCATGACCGGTTGGGGACTGGCTAACACCGGGGAGCTGTTTTTT. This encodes CASSPMTGWGLANTGELFF.

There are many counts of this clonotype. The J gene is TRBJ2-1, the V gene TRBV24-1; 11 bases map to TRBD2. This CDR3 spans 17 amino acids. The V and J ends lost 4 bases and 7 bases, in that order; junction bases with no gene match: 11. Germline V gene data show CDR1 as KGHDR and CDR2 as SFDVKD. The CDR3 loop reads CATSDRELAGVGNEQFF. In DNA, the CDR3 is TGTGCCACCAGTGACCGAGAACTAGCGGGAGTGGGAAATGAGCAGTTCTTC.

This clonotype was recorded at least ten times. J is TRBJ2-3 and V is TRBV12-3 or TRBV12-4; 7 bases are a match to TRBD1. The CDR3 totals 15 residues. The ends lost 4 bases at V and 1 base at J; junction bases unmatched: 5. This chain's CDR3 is CASSSRQGGTDTQYF. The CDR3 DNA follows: TGTGCCAGCAGTTCGCGACAGGGAGGCACAGATACGCAGTATTTT.

CDR3: CASSPQGRAISSTDTQYF. CDR3 sequence (DNA): TGTGCCAGCAGCCCCCAGGGGAGGGCCATTTCGAGCACAGATACGCAGTATTTT. The chain couples TRBV7-3 to TRBJ2-3, with D maybe TRBD2 (7 bases). CDR3 length: 18 amino acids. Germline V CDR1 and CDR2: SGHTA, FQGTGA. Between the trimmed V and J ends, which lost 5 bases and 0 bases, there was a span of 21 bases.

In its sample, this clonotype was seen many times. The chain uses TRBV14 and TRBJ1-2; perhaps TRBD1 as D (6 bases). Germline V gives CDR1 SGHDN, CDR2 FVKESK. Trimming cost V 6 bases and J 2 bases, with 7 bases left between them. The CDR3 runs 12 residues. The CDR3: CASSQGNYGYTF. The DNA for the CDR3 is TGTGCCAGCAGTCAGGGGAACTATGGCTACACCTTC.

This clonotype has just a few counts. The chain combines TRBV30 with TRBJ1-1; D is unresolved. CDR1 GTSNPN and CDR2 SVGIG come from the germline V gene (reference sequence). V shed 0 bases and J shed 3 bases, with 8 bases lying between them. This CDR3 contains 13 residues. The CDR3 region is CAWSVRVDTEAFF. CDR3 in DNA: TGTGCCTGGAGTGTACGGGTGGACACTGAAGCTTTCTTT.

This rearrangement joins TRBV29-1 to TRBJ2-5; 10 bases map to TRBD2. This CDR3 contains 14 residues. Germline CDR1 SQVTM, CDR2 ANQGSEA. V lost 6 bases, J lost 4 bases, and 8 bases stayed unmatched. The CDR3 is CSVGSGRAGETQYF. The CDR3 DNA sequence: TGCAGCGTGGGGAGCGGGAGGGCCGGAGAGACCCAGTACTTC.

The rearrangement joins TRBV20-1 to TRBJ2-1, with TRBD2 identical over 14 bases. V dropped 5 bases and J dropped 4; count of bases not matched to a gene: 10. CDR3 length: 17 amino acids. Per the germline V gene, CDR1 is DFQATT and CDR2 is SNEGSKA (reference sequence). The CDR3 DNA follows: TGCAGTGCTCCCGGGACTAGCGGGAGACTTTCGTACAATGAGCAGTTCTTC. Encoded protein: CSAPGTSGRLSYNEQFF.

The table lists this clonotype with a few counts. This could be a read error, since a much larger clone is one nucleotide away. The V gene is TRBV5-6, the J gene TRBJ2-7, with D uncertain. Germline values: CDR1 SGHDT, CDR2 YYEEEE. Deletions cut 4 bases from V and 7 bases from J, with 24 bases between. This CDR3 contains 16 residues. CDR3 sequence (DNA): TGTGCCAGCAGCGCCACACGAAAAAGCTCCTACAATGAGCAGTACTTC. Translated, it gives CASSATRKSSYNEQYF.

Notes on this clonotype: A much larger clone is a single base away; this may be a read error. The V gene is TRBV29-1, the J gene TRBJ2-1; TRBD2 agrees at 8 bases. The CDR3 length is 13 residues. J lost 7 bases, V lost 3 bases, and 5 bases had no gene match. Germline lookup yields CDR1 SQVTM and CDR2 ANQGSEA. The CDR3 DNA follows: TGCAGCGTTGATCTCACTAGCGGTAATGAGCAGTTCTTC. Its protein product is CSVDLTSGNEQFF.

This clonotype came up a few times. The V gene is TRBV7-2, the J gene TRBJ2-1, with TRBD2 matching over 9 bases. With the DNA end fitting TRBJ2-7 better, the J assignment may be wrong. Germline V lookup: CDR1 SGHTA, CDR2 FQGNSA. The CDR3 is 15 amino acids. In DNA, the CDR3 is TGTGCCAGCACCCAGACTAGCGGTTCCTACAATGAGCAGTACTTC. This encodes CASTQTSGSYNEQYF.

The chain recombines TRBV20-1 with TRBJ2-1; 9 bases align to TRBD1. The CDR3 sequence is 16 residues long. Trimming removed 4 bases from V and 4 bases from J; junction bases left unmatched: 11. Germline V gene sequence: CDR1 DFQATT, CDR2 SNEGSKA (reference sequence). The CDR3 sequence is CSATEQTGGFYNEQFF. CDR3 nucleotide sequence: TGCAGTGCTACGGAACAGACAGGGGGGTTTTACAATGAGCAGTTCTTC.

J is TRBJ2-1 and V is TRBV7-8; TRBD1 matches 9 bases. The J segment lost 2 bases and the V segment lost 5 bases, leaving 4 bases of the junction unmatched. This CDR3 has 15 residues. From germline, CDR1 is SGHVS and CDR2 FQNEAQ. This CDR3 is CASSERQGAYNEQFF. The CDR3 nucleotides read TGTGCCAGCAGCGAACGACAGGGGGCCTACAATGAGCAGTTCTTC.

CDR3 sequence: CASSGQISYNEQFF. The CDR3 coding sequence is TGTGCCAGCAGCGGACAAATATCCTACAATGAGCAGTTCTTC. V is TRBV6-5 and J is TRBJ2-1; possibly TRBD1 for D (5 bases). The CDR3 length is 14 residues. The germline gives CDR1 MNHEY, CDR2 SVGAGI. V lost 6 bases, J lost 1 base, and 10 bases lay in between.

The CDR3 nucleotides read TGTGCCAGCAGCGTAATGGGAGCAGATACGCAGTATTTT. This codes for CASSVMGADTQYF. The chain uses TRBV7-2 and TRBJ2-3, with D tentatively TRBD2 (5 bases). The ends were cut back, 5 bases at V and 4 bases at J, with 10 bases in the middle. In germline, CDR1 is SGHTA, CDR2 FQGNSA. The CDR3 is 13 amino acids.

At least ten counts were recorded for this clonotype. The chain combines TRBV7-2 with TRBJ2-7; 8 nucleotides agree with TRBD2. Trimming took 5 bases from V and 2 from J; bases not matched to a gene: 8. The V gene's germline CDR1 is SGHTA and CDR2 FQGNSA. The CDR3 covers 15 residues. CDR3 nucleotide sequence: TGTGCCAGCAGCCGCCATAGCGGGGAGCCCTACGAGCAGTACTTC. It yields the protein CASSRHSGEPYEQYF. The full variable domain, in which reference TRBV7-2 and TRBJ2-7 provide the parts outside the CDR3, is GAGVSQSPSNKVTEKGKDVELRCDPISGHTALYWYRQSLGQGLEFLIYFQGNSAPDKSGLPSDRFSAERTGGSVSTLTIQRTQQEDSAVYLCASSRHSGEPYEQYFGPGTRLTVT.